A selection of T cell receptor beta chains follows, all from one sample in a study of blood T cell repertoires in COVID-19. Libraries were prepared by immunoSEQ multiplex PCR; TCRdb keeps only in-frame clonotypes and omits some of them. In the table there are around 260,000 clones, roughly nine tenths of which are singletons. The sequenced sample consisted of peripheral blood. These receptors originate from a man aged 55 to 70 who had recovered from COVID-19. Both conserved end residues are part of each CDR3.

TRBV27	CASSRRDLSSYEQYF
TRBV7-9	CASSRGIFNSNQPQHF
TRBV29-1	CSVGGGYGYTF
TRBV24-1	CATSDFSTGSYNEQFF
TRBV19	CASSIGTGLAYEQYF
TRBV5-1	CASSLGTGSVASYGYTF
TRBV6-2/TRBV6-3	CASSDGTSGGFVGEQFF
TRBV11-2	CASRKLAGGAYNEQFF
TRBV27	CASSSRQTTNYGYTF
TRBV18	CASSPGQNEKLFF
TRBV4-2	CASNNGGATYEQYF
TRBV2	CASSPSGTYNEQFF
TRBV5-1	CASSFGATNEKLFF
TRBV6-1	CASSEALQGTAFF
TRBV6-5	CASSRDRATGELFF
TRBV9	CASSPGRGKANEKLFF
TRBV30	CAWSVHLAGGPGTQYF
TRBV24-1	CATSRQGTGFAKNIQYF
TRBV29-1	CSVYLKGPRQGAREQYF
TRBV9	CASSLRGPTDTQYF
TRBV11-2	CASSSGGPGEQYF
TRBV16	CASSPAGSSNYGYTF
TRBV9	CASSVAQQETQYF
TRBV5-6	CASSQIGQANTEAFF
TRBV13	CASSSFTGGSYNEQFF
TRBV12-3/TRBV12-4	CASNLRTDYGYTF
TRBV18	CASSLRTGNSGANVLTF